The 20 T cell receptor beta chains in this list originate from one sample, sequenced in a study of blood T cell repertoires in COVID-19. Clones were sequenced by immunoSEQ multiplex PCR, and TCRdb holds only the in-frame ones, with some missing. This sample has approximately 250,000 clones, with around four fifths found just once. Sequenced: peripheral blood. The receptors stem from a man in his sixties with acute or convalescent COVID-19.

This sequence joins TRBV18 and TRBJ2-7; 10 nucleotides align to TRBD1. The CDR3 spans 15 residues. Germline CDR1 and CDR2: KGHSH and LQKENI. V shed 0 bases and J 5 bases; nucleotides not matched to a gene: 4. The CDR3 sequence is CASSPPRTGGDEQYF. The CDR3 DNA reads as TGTGCCAGCTCACCACCGAGGACAGGGGGAGACGAGCAGTACTTC.

V is TRBV11-2 and J is TRBJ2-3, with a tentative D call TRBD2 (5 bases). The V gene's germline CDR1 is SGHAT and CDR2 FQNNGV. This CDR3 contains 15 residues. V was cut by 1 base and J by 6 bases, with 14 bases left in between. The DNA for the CDR3 is TGTGCCAGCAGCTTAGGGGCCGGGCCGGGGGATACGCAGTATTTT. As protein: CASSLGAGPGDTQYF.

The V gene is TRBV5-1, the J gene TRBJ1-2; D is ambiguous. With 0 bases removed from V and 1 base from J, the gap between germline ends came to 7 bases. This CDR3 is 14 amino acids long. Germline CDR1 SGHRS, CDR2 YFSETQ. The CDR3 here is CASSLDSFNYGYTF. DNA for the CDR3: TGCGCCAGCAGCTTGGACAGCTTTAACTATGGCTACACCTTC.

The chain is built from TRBV4-3 and TRBJ2-7; no reliable D call. Germline loops: CDR1 LGHNA, CDR2 YSLEER. The V end was cut by 0 bases, the J end by 2 bases, with 11 bases between. This CDR3 has 15 residues. This CDR3 reads CASSQDRSGAYEQYF. In DNA form, the CDR3 reads TGCGCCAGCAGCCAAGATAGGTCCGGAGCCTACGAGCAGTACTTC.

V is TRBV28 and J is TRBJ1-5; D unclear. Trimming stripped 8 bases from V and 6 bases from J, with 14 bases between. This CDR3 spans 13 amino acids. Germline CDR1 is MDHEN and CDR2 is SYDVKM. The CDR3 is CASEGQRRQPQHF. The DNA for the CDR3 is TGTGCCAGCGAGGGCCAACGGCGTCAGCCCCAGCATTTT.

The J gene is TRBJ2-7, the V gene TRBV3-1 (or the pseudogene TRBV3-2); no firm D call. CDR3 size: 15 residues. V was cut by 3 bases and J by 3 bases, with 15 bases left in between. Germline V gives CDR1 LGHDT, CDR2 YNNKEL (reference sequence). The CDR3 DNA reads TGTGCCAGCAGCCATCCGGGTCACGGATACTACGAGCAGTACTTC. Translation: CASSHPGHGYYEQYF.

The rearrangement links TRBV19 to TRBJ1-4; 7 positions match TRBD1. This CDR3 has 16 amino acids. From germline, CDR1 is LNHDA and CDR2 SQIVND (reference sequence). The trim removed 5 bases at V and 0 bases at J, leaving 6 bases unmatched. The CDR3 nucleotides read TGTGCCAGTAGTCCTCGTACAGGGGCAACTAATGAAAAACTGTTTTTT. This gives the protein CASSPRTGATNEKLFF.

This rearrangement joins TRBV7-9 to TRBJ2-5, with a tentative D call TRBD1 (6 bases). V lost 4 bases and J lost 1, with 13 bases in between. The germline CDR1 and CDR2 sequences are SEHNR and FQNEAQ (reference sequence). This CDR3 comprises 15 residues. In DNA form, the CDR3 reads TGTGCCAGCAGCTCCGGAATAGGGGGCCAAGAGACCCAGTACTTC. This encodes CASSSGIGGQETQYF. The full variable domain, completed using reference TRBV7-9 and TRBJ2-5, is DTGVSQNPRHKITKRGQNVTFRCDPISEHNRLYWYRQTLGQGPEFLTYFQNEAQLEKSRLLSDRFSAERPKGSFSTLEIQRTEQGDSAMYLCASSSGIGGQETQYFGPGTRLLVL.

The chain recombines TRBV16 with TRBJ1-1; D call uncertain. The germline V gene has CDR1 KGHSY and CDR2 FQNENV. Trimming pared 3 bases from V and 1 base from J, leaving 9 bases between. The CDR3 sequence is 14 residues long. CDR3 protein: CASSHRTANTEAFF. The DNA for the CDR3 is TGTGCCAGCAGCCACCGTACAGCGAACACTGAAGCTTTCTTT.

The chain recombines TRBV7-9 with TRBJ1-5; possibly TRBD1 for D (6 bases). Trimming removed 5 bases at V and 9 bases at J, with 17 bases between. The CDR3 totals 14 residues. The V gene's germline CDR1 is SEHNR and CDR2 FQNEAQ (reference sequence). CDR3 in amino acids: CASSQDTTGLPQHF. The CDR3, as DNA: TGTGCCAGCAGCCAGGACACCACAGGGTTGCCCCAGCATTTT.

V and J are TRBV7-2 and TRBJ2-1, with D possibly TRBD2 on 5 matching bases. Per germline, CDR1 SGHTA and CDR2 FQGNSA. The CDR3 covers 18 residues. V lost 5 bases to trimming and J lost 2 bases, with 22 bases between them. CDR3 DNA: TGTGCCAGCAGCACCATGGCTCGACTACGTGTCACCTACAATGAGCAGTTCTTC. Protein sequence: CASSTMARLRVTYNEQFF.

This sequence joins TRBV3-1 (or the pseudogene TRBV3-2) and TRBJ2-5, with TRBD2 as a possible D gene (5 bases). The J call may not be correct, given that the DNA end is closer to TRBJ2-7. This CDR3 spans 14 amino acids. From germline, CDR1 is LGHDT and CDR2 YNNKEL (reference sequence). The DNA for the CDR3 is TGTGCCAGCAGCCAATCAGGTGGGAGCTACGAGCAGTACTTC. This codes for CASSQSGGSYEQYF.

The chain links TRBV21-1 to TRBJ2-7; the table's D call, TRBD1, was not checked against the DNA. TRBV21-1 corresponds to a pseudogene. The CDR3 runs 15 residues. Written as DNA, the CDR3 is TGTGCCAGCAGCAAAGAGGGGGCCAGGGGGCAGGGGCAGTACTTC. Translating gives CASSKEGARGQGQYF.

This chain joins TRBV6-4 and TRBJ2-7, with 8 positions matching TRBD1. V shed 6 bases and J 5 bases; nucleotides not matched to a gene: 9. The CDR3 is made up of 14 amino acids. Per germline, CDR1 MRHNA and CDR2 SNTAGT. DNA of the CDR3: TGTGCCAGCAGCACCGGGACAGGTTCTCACGAGCAGTACTTC. This codes for CASSTGTGSHEQYF.

V and J are TRBV11-1 and TRBJ2-2; D unclear. Looked up from germline, CDR1 is SGHAT and CDR2 is FQDESV (reference sequence). This CDR3 spans 16 amino acids. V was pared by 6 bases and J by 4 bases, with 18 bases between. CDR3 protein: CASSLFTELSTGELFF. The DNA of the CDR3 is TGTGCCAGCAGTCTTTTTACGGAACTATCCACCGGGGAGCTGTTTTTT.

Here the CDR3 reads CASSIRTGGTDTQYF. The CDR3 bases are TGTGCCAGCAGCATTCGGACAGGAGGAACAGATACGCAGTATTTT. The rearrangement links TRBV4-2 to TRBJ2-3; 7 nucleotides line up with TRBD1. V gave up 5 bases and J gave up 3 bases; unmatched junction bases: 8. The V gene's germline CDR1 is LGHNA and CDR2 YNFKEQ. The CDR3 contains 15 residues.

The rearrangement uses TRBV19 and TRBJ1-5; TRBD1 matches at 8 bases. This CDR3 spans 15 amino acids. The V gene end was trimmed by 10 bases and the J gene end by 4 bases; junction bases not matched to a gene: 12. Looked up from germline, CDR1 is LNHDA and CDR2 is SQIVND (reference sequence). The CDR3 sequence is CAISPRTGRNQPQHF. The CDR3 DNA sequence: TGTGCCATCAGCCCGAGGACAGGGAGGAATCAGCCCCAGCATTTT.

V usage is TRBV9 and J usage is TRBJ2-3; 10 bases fit TRBD2. Germline CDR1 is SGDLS and CDR2 is YYNGEE. With 4 bases clipped from V and 7 bases from J, the junction kept 9 bases outside the gene matches. The CDR3 totals 15 residues. The CDR3 sequence: CASSYPSGGEYTQYF. In DNA, the CDR3 is TGTGCCAGCAGCTACCCGAGCGGGGGGGAATATACGCAGTATTTT.

J is TRBJ2-3 and V is TRBV7-3; the match to TRBD2 covers 10 bases. V was pared by 2 bases and J by 4 bases, with 9 bases of the junction left unmatched. Germline V gene sequence: CDR1 SGHTA, CDR2 FQGTGA. CDR3 size: 17 residues. The CDR3 bases are TGTGCCAGCAGCTTAGGGGTAGCGGGAGGAGTGGCAGATACGCAGTATTTT. Its translation is CASSLGVAGGVADTQYF.

This clone occurred once. The chain carries TRBV2 and TRBJ2-3, with D tentatively TRBD1 (6 bases). Germline lookup yields CDR1 SNHLY and CDR2 FYNNEI. The CDR3 is 13 amino acids. Trimming left V 4 bases short and J 4 bases short, with 9 bases between. The CDR3 DNA reads as TGTGCCAGCAGTGCCGGGACATCAGATACGCAGTATTTT. Its protein is CASSAGTSDTQYF.